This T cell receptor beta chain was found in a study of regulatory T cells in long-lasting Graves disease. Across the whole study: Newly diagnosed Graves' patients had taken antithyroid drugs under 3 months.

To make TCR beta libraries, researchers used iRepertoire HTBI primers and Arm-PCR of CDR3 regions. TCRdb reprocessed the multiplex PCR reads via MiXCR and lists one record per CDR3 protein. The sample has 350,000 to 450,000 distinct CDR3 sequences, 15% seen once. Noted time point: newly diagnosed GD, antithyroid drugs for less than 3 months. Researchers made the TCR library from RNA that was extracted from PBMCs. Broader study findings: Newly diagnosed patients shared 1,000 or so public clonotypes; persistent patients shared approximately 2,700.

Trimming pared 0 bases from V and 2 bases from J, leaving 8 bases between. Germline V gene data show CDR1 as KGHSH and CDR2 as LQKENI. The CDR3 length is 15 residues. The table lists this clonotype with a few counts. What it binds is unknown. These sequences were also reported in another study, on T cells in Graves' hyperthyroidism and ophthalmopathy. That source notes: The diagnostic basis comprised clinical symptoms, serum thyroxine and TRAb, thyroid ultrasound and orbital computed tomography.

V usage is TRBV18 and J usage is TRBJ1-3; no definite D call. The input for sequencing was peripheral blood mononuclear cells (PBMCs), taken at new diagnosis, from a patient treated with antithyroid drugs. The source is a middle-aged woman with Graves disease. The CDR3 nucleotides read TGTGCCAGCTCACCACCCCTCCCGGCTGGAAACACCATATATTTT. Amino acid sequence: CASSPPLPAGNTIYF. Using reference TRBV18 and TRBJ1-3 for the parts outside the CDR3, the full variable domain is NAGVMQNPRHLVRRRGQEARLRCSPMKGHSHVYWYRQLPEEGLKFMVYLQKENIIDESGMPKERFSAEFPKEGPSILRIQQVVRGDSAAYFCASSPPLPAGNTIYFGEGSWLTVV.